This T cell receptor (beta chain) appears in the sequencing data of a study of blood T cell repertoires in COVID-19. On the study more broadly: Sources were T cells, B-cell-depleted T cells, or PBMCs; the material itself was cDNA or gDNA.

Using immunoSEQ multiplex PCR, the repertoire was profiled, and TCRdb retains in-frame clones only, with some absent. The data show around 60,000 clones, 86% seen once. V shed 5 bases, J shed 3 bases, and the junction held 10 bases outside the gene matches. This CDR3 has 16 amino acids. Germline CDR1 is SGHAT and CDR2 is FQNNGV. This TCR came from a human donor in a cohort sampled during active COVID-19. The J gene is TRBJ2-3, the V gene TRBV11-2; 8 positions agree with TRBD2. The source material was peripheral blood. CDR3 nucleotides: TGTGCCAGCAGCCTGGCCGGGACTAGAGGTACAGATACGCAGTATTTT. It encodes CASSLAGTRGTDTQYF.